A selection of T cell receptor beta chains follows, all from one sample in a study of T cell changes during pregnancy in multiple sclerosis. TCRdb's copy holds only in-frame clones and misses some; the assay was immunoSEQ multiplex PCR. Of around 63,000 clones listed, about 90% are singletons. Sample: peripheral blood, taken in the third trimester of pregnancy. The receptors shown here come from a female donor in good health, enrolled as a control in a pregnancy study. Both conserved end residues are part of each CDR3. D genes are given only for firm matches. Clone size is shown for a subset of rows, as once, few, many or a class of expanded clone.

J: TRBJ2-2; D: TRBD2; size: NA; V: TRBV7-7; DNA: TGTGCCAGCAGACCCAGCGGGGGCACCGGGGAGCTGTTTTTT; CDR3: CASRPSGGTGELFF
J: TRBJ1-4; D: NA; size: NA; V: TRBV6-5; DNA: TGTGCCAGCGCGAATAGAGGTGAAAAACTGTTTTTT; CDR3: CASANRGEKLFF
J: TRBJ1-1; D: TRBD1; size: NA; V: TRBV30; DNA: TGTGCCTGGAGTCTTCAGGGGGCCGGGGGCGCTTTCTTT; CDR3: CAWSLQGAGGAFF
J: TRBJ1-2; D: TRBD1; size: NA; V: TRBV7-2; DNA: TGTGCCAGCAGCTCACAGGGGGCGGGCGGCTACACCTTC; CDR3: CASSSQGAGGYTF
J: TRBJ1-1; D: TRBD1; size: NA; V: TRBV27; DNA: TGTGCCAGCAGTTCCCAAGGACAGGGCACTGAAGCTTTCTTT; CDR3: CASSSQGQGTEAFF
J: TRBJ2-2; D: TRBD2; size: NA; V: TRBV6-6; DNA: TGTGCCAGCACGCGGGGGAGCACCGGGGAGCTGTTTTTT; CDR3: CASTRGSTGELFF
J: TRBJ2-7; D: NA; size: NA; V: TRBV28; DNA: TGTGCCAGCAGTTTTCAGCGGGACGAGCAGTACTTC; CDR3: CASSFQRDEQYF
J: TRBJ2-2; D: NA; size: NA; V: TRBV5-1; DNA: TGCGCCAGCAGCCTTACCGAATTCTACAGTAACACCGGGGAGCTGTTTTTT; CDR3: CASSLTEFYSNTGELFF
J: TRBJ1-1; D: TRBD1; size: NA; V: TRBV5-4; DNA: TGTGCCAGCAGGTACGACAGGGACGGTGAAGCTTTCTTT; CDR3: CASRYDRDGEAFF
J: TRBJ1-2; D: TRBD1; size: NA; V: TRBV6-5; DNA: TGTGCCAGCACGGACAGGCCACACGGTGACTATGGCTACACCTTC; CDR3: CASTDRPHGDYGYTF
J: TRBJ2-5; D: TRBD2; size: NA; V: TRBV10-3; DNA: TGTGCCATCAGTGAGGGGGCGGGGGTGCGGGAGACCCAGTACTTC; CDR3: CAISEGAGVRETQYF
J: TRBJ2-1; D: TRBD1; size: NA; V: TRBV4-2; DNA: TGTGCCAGCAGCCAAGCCCTTCTCCTGGGACAGGGAACGAGTGAGCAGTTCTTC; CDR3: CASSQALLLGQGTSEQFF
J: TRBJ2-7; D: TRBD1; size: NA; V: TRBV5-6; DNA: TGTGCCAGCAGCTTAGATGACAGGGCCTACGAGCAGTACTTC; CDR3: CASSLDDRAYEQYF
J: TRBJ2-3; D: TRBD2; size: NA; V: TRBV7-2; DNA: TGTGCCAGCCGGACTAGCGGTTCAACAGATACGCAGTATTTT; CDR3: CASRTSGSTDTQYF
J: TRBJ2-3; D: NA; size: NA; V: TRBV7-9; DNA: TGTGCCAGCAGCTTCGAGGGAGATACGCAGTATTTT; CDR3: CASSFEGDTQYF
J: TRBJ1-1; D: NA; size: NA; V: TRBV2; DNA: TGTGCCAGCACCGAGAGTGGAGGGGACACTGAAGCTTTCTTT; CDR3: CASTESGGDTEAFF
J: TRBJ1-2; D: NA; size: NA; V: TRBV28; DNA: TGTGCCAGCAGTTTGGGAGCGATCTATGGCTACACCTTC; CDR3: CASSLGAIYGYTF
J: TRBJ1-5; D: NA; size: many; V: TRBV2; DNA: TGTGCCAGCAGTGAACCCCCCGGTAATAGCAATCAGCCCCAGCATTTT; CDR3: CASSEPPGNSNQPQHF
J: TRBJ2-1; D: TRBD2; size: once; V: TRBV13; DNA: TGTGCCAGCAGTTCCCAACTAGCGGCCACCTACAATGAGCAGTTCTTC; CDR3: CASSSQLAATYNEQFF
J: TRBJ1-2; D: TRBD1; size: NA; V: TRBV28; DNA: TGTGCCAGCAGTTTATCCGGGACAGGGAATGGCTACACCTTC; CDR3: CASSLSGTGNGYTF
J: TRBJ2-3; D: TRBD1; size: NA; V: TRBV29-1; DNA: TGCAGCGTGGACCGGGACAGGGGCCTGTATACGCAGTATTTT; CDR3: CSVDRDRGLYTQYF
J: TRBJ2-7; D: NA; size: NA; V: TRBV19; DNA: TGTGCCAGTAGTTCCAGGGGGGAAGGGACCTACGAGCAGTACTTC; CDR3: CASSSRGEGTYEQYF
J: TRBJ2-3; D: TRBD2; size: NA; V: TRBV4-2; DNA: TGTGCCAGCAGCCCCCTAGCGGGAGGGCCCACAGATACGCAGTATTTT; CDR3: CASSPLAGGPTDTQYF
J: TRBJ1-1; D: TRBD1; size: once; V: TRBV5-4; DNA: TGTGCCAGCAGCACCCCCGACAGGGGCCCTGAAGCTTTCTTT; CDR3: CASSTPDRGPEAFF
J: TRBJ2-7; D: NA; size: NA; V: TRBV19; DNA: TGTGCCAAAAGACAGGCCCAACCGAACTACGAGCAGTACTTC; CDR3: CAKRQAQPNYEQYF
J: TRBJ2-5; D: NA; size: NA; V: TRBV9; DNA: TGTGCCAGCAGCGTAGCTACTGTTCGGGGAGAGACCCAGTACTTC; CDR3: CASSVATVRGETQYF
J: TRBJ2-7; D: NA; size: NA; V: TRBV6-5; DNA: TGTGCCAGCAGTTACGGGGTCAGGGGCCCCTCCTACGAGCAGTACTTC; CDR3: CASSYGVRGPSYEQYF
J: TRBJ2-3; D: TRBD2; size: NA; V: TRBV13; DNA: TGTGCCAGCAGCCACGGACTAGCGGGAGTAAATACGCAGTATTTT; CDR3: CASSHGLAGVNTQYF
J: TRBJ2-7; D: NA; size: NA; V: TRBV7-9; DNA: TGTGCCAGCAGCTCAGTAAAAGAGCAGTACTTC; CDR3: CASSSVKEQYF
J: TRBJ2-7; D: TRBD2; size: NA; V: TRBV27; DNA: TGTGCCAGCAGGGATCCGGGACTAGCGGGAGAAAGCTCCTACGAGCAGTACTTC; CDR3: CASRDPGLAGESSYEQYF
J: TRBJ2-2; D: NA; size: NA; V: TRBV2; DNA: TGTGCCAGCAGCCCGAGGTCCGGGTCGAACACCGGGGAGCTGTTTTTT; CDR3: CASSPRSGSNTGELFF
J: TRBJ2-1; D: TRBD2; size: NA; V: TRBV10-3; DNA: TGTGCCATCAGCTCCACTAGCGGGCCGAATGAGCAGTTCTTC; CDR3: CAISSTSGPNEQFF
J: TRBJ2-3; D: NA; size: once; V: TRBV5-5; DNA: TGTGCCAGCAGCTTTAGAACGACAGATACGCAGTATTTT; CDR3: CASSFRTTDTQYF
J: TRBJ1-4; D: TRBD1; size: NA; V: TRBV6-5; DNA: TGTGCCAGCAGTTACGGGGGACAGCCTAATGAAAAACTGTTTTTT; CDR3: CASSYGGQPNEKLFF
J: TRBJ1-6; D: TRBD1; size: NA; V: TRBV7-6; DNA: TGTGCCAGCAGCTTCCAGACAGGGATCGGCTCACCCCTCCACTTT; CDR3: CASSFQTGIGSPLHF
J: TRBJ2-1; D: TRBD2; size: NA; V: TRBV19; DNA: TGTGCCAGTAGACAGACTAGCGGGAGCAGGAACAATGAGCAGTTCTTC; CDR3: CASRQTSGSRNNEQFF
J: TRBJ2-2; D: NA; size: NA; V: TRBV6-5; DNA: TGTGCCAGCAGGCTTATTCTAGAGACCGGGGAGCTGTTTTTT; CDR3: CASRLILETGELFF
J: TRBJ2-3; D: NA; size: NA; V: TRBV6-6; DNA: TGTGCCAGCAGTCCCCACACAGATACGCAGTATTTT; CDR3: CASSPHTDTQYF
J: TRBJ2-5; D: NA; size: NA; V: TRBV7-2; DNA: TGTGCCAGCAGCCCCCAAACAGGGTGGGAGACCCAGTACTTC; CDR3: CASSPQTGWETQYF
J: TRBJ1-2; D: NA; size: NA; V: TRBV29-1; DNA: TGCAGCGTTAAAAAAGAGTTCGTCTATGGCTACACCTTC; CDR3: CSVKKEFVYGYTF
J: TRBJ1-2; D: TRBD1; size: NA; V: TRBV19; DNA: TGTGCCAGTAATTTAGGACAGGTCGAGTATGGCTACACCTTC; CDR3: CASNLGQVEYGYTF